The present T cell receptor (beta chain) was sequenced within a study of beta chain features in type 1 diabetes. About the study: Patients were similar to healthy donors in age and gender (as well as in cell yields). All samples yielded around 99 million examined sorted cells.

Remarks on this clone: Its antigen is not identified.

Every bit of the isolated RNA underwent reverse transcription, so sequencing read expressed TCRB transcripts. Measured with immunoSEQ multiplex PCR; TCRdb has only the in-frame clones, and not every one. The sample yields some 700,000 clones, about an eighth seen once. Study findings and constraints: The study notes PCR might favor shorter templates equally in patients and controls. For type 1 diabetes patients, VDJ junctions showed fewer insertions and more deletions. Moderately but significantly shorter TCRB CDR3s were found in Type 1 diabetes patients in all four CD4+ subsets.

Looked up from germline, CDR1 is GTSNPN and CDR2 is SVGIG (reference sequence). Trimming cost V 1 base and J 3 bases, with 10 bases left between them. This CDR3 comprises 15 residues. The rearrangement uses TRBV30 and TRBJ1-6, with no clear D. This clonotype was sampled from a man in his late teens or twenties with type 1 diabetes. What was sequenced was naive CD4+ T cells from blood. CDR3 residues: CAWSAYAGYNSPLHF. The CDR3 coding sequence is TGTGCCTGGAGTGCGTATGCCGGCTATAATTCACCCCTCCACTTT. The full variable domain, its missing parts supplied by reference TRBV30 and TRBJ1-6, is SQTIHQWPATLVQPVGSPLSLECTVEGTSNPNLYWYRQAAGRGLQLLFYSVGIGQISSEVPQNLSASRPQDRQFILSSKKLLLSDSGFYLCAWSAYAGYNSPLHFGNGTRLTVT.